The rows below give T cell receptor beta chains drawn from one sample of a study of control samples from healthy donors and cancer patients. Sequencing used immunoSEQ multiplex PCR; TCRdb keeps in-frame clones, though not all of them. The data show approximately 150,000 clones, with 96% seen just once and approximately 0.93% held by the top ten. Sequencing was carried out using blood. Receptors were obtained from a woman aged 25 to 39 in good health. Each CDR3 is given with its conserved first and last residue. The D gene is left open where the match is weak. The size field is filled for only some rows; it gives once, few, many or a size class.

TRBJ2-3 | TRBD1 | TRBV7-9 | once | TGTGCCAGCAGCTTAGGCACAGGGGGCCCTAGCACAGATACGCAGTATTTT | CASSLGTGGPSTDTQYF
TRBJ1-2 | . | TRBV18 | . | TGTGCCAGCTCCCAGGGTAGTGGCTACACCTTC | CASSQGSGYTF
TRBJ2-3 | TRBD2 | TRBV7-6 | . | TGTGCCAGCAGCTTACGGACTAGCGGGAGCCTGCAGAGTTCAGCAGATACGCAGTATTTT | CASSLRTSGSLQSSADTQYF
TRBJ2-7 | . | TRBV6-6 | . | TGTGCCAGCAGTTTACAGGATCTATACGAGCAGTACTTC | CASSLQDLYEQYF
TRBJ1-6 | . | TRBV5-1 | . | TGCGCCAGCAGCTTGGTTGTAGGACGGGATTCGTCGCCCCTCCACTTT | CASSLVVGRDSSPLHF
TRBJ2-1 | . | TRBV11-2 | . | TGTGCCAGCAGCCCCCGGAGCCAGTCCTACAATGAGCAGTTCTTC | CASSPRSQSYNEQFF
TRBJ1-1 | . | TRBV10-2 | . | TGCGCCAGCAGTGGTTATGGGGGCAATGAAGCTTTCTTT | CASSGYGGNEAFF
TRBJ2-3 | TRBD2 | TRBV14 | . | TGTGCCAGCAGCCAAGATCACCCCGGACTAGCGGGACTCGCAGATACGCAGTATTTT | CASSQDHPGLAGLADTQYF
TRBJ2-1 | TRBD2 | TRBV14 | . | TGTGCCAGCAACCAACCGACCGGGGGGGATATAAATGAGCAGTTCTTC | CASNQPTGGDINEQFF
TRBJ2-7 | . | TRBV13 | . | TGTGCCAGCAGCTTCGGGGGTACGGGTGAGCAGTACTTC | CASSFGGTGEQYF
TRBJ1-1 | TRBD1 | TRBV28 | once | TGTGCCAGCAGTTTATGGCGGACAGGCGAGAACACTGAAGCTTTCTTT | CASSLWRTGENTEAFF
TRBJ2-1 | . | TRBV28 | . | TGTGCCAGCAGTCCTCCCAGCCGGGATGAGCAGTTCTTC | CASSPPSRDEQFF
TRBJ2-2 | . | TRBV19 | . | TGTGCCTCCCGATCAGACGCGAACACCGGGGAGCTGTTTTTT | CASRSDANTGELFF
TRBJ1-2 | TRBD1 | TRBV11-2 | . | TGTGCCAGCAGCCCCCGGACAGGGGGGGTTGTTGGCTACACCTTC | CASSPRTGGVVGYTF
TRBJ2-1 | TRBD2 | TRBV13 | . | TGTGCCAGCAGCTTAGTTGCGGGAGGTGGCAATGAGCAGTTCTTC | CASSLVAGGGNEQFF
TRBJ2-3 | TRBD1 | TRBV3-1/TRBV3-2 | . | TGTGCCAGCAGCCAGGACAGGCCAGGCACAGATACGCAGTATTTT | CASSQDRPGTDTQYF
TRBJ1-1 | . | TRBV7-9 | . | TGTGCCAGCAGCTTGAAACAGGGTGGCACTGAAGCTTTCTTT | CASSLKQGGTEAFF
TRBJ2-1 | . | TRBV5-4 | . | TGTGCCAGCAGTAATGGACAGTACAATGAGCAGTTCTTC | CASSNGQYNEQFF
TRBJ1-1 | . | TRBV29-1 | . | TGCAGCGTTCGATCTTTGAACACTGAAGCTTTCTTT | CSVRSLNTEAFF
TRBJ2-5 | . | TRBV28 | . | TGTGCCAGCAGCGCCGGCAGGGGCCCTCGCCAAGAGACCCAGTACTTC | CASSAGRGPRQETQYF
TRBJ2-1 | . | TRBV10-3 | . | TGTGCCACTCGGACTGACAATGAGCAGTTCTTC | CATRTDNEQFF
TRBJ1-5 | TRBD1 | TRBV19 | . | TGTGCCAGTAGCTACATTGGACAGGGGGATCAGCCCCAGCATTTT | CASSYIGQGDQPQHF
TRBJ1-1 | . | TRBV5-1 | . | TGCGCCAGCAGCTTGTGGGGGGCTCTAGCTTTCTTT | CASSLWGALAFF
TRBJ2-3 | TRBD2 | TRBV28 | . | TGTGCCAGCAGTTTAGAGGCGGGAGTGGGCGCAGATACGCAGTATTTT | CASSLEAGVGADTQYF
TRBJ1-2 | TRBD1 | TRBV5-4 | . | TGTGCCAGCAGCTTAAGACAGGGGGTGAACTATGGCTACACCTTC | CASSLRQGVNYGYTF
TRBJ2-1 | . | TRBV3-1/TRBV3-2 | . | TGTGCCAGCAGCCAAGGTTCGGGATCCCCCAATGAGCAGTTCTTC | CASSQGSGSPNEQFF
TRBJ1-5 | TRBD1 | TRBV28 | . | TGTGCCAGCAGTTGGACCGACAGGGACGATCAGCCCCAGCATTTT | CASSWTDRDDQPQHF
TRBJ2-3 | . | TRBV5-4 | . | TGTGCCAGCAGCTTGGCGGGGACAGATACGCAGTATTTT | CASSLAGTDTQYF
TRBJ2-5 | . | TRBV5-1 | . | TGCGCCAGCAGCTTGGCCCTACAGAGCCGAGAGACCCAGTACTTC | CASSLALQSRETQYF
TRBJ2-3 | . | TRBV12-3/TRBV12-4 | . | TGTGCCAGCATACTTACAGATACGCAGTATTTT | CASILTDTQYF
TRBJ2-1 | TRBD2 | TRBV7-8 | . | TGTGCCAGCAGCAAAGGGACTAGCGGGTTGTCCTACAATGAGCAGTTCTTC | CASSKGTSGLSYNEQFF
TRBJ2-2 | TRBD2 | TRBV19 | . | TGTGCCAGTACCTTAAGACCCCCGGGACTAGCGGGATCTCACACCGGGGAGCTGTTTTTT | CASTLRPPGLAGSHTGELFF
TRBJ1-1 | . | TRBV18 | once | TGTGCCAGCTCACCGGCACCGAACACTGAAGCTTTCTTT | CASSPAPNTEAFF
TRBJ2-7 | . | TRBV30 | . | TGTGCCTGGAGTGTTCCTGATTGGGGGCGTGAGCAGTACTTC | CAWSVPDWGREQYF
TRBJ2-3 | . | TRBV3-1/TRBV3-2 | . | TGTGCCAGCACCACGTCGAGGGTTGACACAGATACGCAGTATTTT | CASTTSRVDTDTQYF
TRBJ1-5 | . | TRBV7-3 | . | TGTGCCAGCAGCTTAAGGTTCGGGGTACAGCCCCAGCATTTT | CASSLRFGVQPQHF
TRBJ2-7 | . | TRBV3-1/TRBV3-2 | . | TGTGCCAGCAGCCAACCCCTTAAGGGCGAGCAGTACTTC | CASSQPLKGEQYF
TRBJ2-7 | . | TRBV18 | . | TGTGCCAGCTCACCACAGGGGGTAGGGCAGTACTTC | CASSPQGVGQYF
TRBJ2-1 | . | TRBV27 | . | TGTGCCACCAAAGCGCGTAACTACAATGAGCAGTTCTTC | CATKARNYNEQFF
TRBJ2-3 | TRBD2 | TRBV5-4 | . | TGTGCCACTTCGAGCGGGAGGGTAGATACGCAGTATTTT | CATSSGRVDTQYF
TRBJ1-2 | . | TRBV27 | . | TGTGCCAGCAGTTTATCTGGGGGTTATGGCTACACCTTC | CASSLSGGYGYTF
TRBJ1-4 | . | TRBV6-5 | . | TGTGCCAGCAGCATAGTGGGTTCAACTAATGAAAAACTGTTTTTT | CASSIVGSTNEKLFF
TRBJ2-7 | . | TRBV28 | . | TGTGCCAGCAGTTTACGGCAGGCCCTCTCCTACGAGCAGTACTTC | CASSLRQALSYEQYF
TRBJ1-4 | TRBD1 | TRBV4-1 | . | TGCGCCAGCAGCCAAGATATTCGGACAGGGCTGTTTTTT | CASSQDIRTGLFF
TRBJ2-1 | TRBD2 | TRBV5-4 | . | TGTGCCAGCAGCTCACGTAGCGGGAGGCTGAGCAATGAGCAGTTCTTC | CASSSRSGRLSNEQFF
TRBJ2-1 | . | TRBV10-3 | . | TGTGCCATCAGTGAGCCGAGGACTACCGAGCAGTTCTTC | CAISEPRTTEQFF
TRBJ2-7 | TRBD1 | TRBV15 | . | TGTGCCACCAGCAGTGACCGGGACAGAGGAGACGAGCAGTACTTC | CATSSDRDRGDEQYF
TRBJ2-5 | TRBD2 | TRBV29-1 | . | TGCAGCGCTTTAGCGGGAGGTGGGGAGACCCAGTACTTC | CSALAGGGETQYF
TRBJ2-1 | . | TRBV7-2 | . | TGTGCCAGCAGCTTAGTTGGGCAGGGGGGCAGGGATGAGCAGTTCTTC | CASSLVGQGGRDEQFF
TRBJ2-1 | . | TRBV11-2 | . | TGTGCCAGCAGCTTAGCAGGACGGGTAGCGAGCTCCTACAATGAGCAGTTCTTC | CASSLAGRVASSYNEQFF
TRBJ2-7 | TRBD1 | TRBV2 | . | TGTGCCAGCAGTATTGGACAGGGGGCTCGTAACGAGCAGTACTTC | CASSIGQGARNEQYF
TRBJ1-5 | . | TRBV5-8 | . | TGTGCCAGCAGCTTGCTCCCTTTAGTTAATCAGCCCCAGCATTTT | CASSLLPLVNQPQHF
TRBJ2-5 | . | TRBV28 | . | TGTGCCAGCAGTTTATGGGGGCCTCGAGAGACCCAGTACTTC | CASSLWGPRETQYF
TRBJ2-6 | . | TRBV7-2 | . | TGTGCCAGCAGCCACGGGGGCTACTCTGGGGCCAACGTCCTGACTTTC | CASSHGGYSGANVLTF
TRBJ1-1 | TRBD1 | TRBV10-3 | . | TGTGCCATCAAGGGACAGAGGGACTCTGAAGCTTTCTTT | CAIKGQRDSEAFF
TRBJ1-1 | . | TRBV5-4 | . | TGTGCCAGCAGCTTGAGGGGCAGATCCTTGAACACTGAAGCTTTCTTT | CASSLRGRSLNTEAFF
TRBJ1-1 | . | TRBV28 | . | TGTGCCAGCAGTTTATTCATGTTGAACACTGAAGCTTTCTTT | CASSLFMLNTEAFF
TRBJ1-4 | TRBD1 | TRBV12-3/TRBV12-4 | . | TGTGCCAGCAGTCTCGGACAGGGGGGAAAACTGTTTTTT | CASSLGQGGKLFF
TRBJ2-2 | . | TRBV11-3 | . | TGTGCCAGCAGCTTTCGGACCTCCTCGGCGCGGAACACCGGGGAGCTGTTTTTT | CASSFRTSSARNTGELFF